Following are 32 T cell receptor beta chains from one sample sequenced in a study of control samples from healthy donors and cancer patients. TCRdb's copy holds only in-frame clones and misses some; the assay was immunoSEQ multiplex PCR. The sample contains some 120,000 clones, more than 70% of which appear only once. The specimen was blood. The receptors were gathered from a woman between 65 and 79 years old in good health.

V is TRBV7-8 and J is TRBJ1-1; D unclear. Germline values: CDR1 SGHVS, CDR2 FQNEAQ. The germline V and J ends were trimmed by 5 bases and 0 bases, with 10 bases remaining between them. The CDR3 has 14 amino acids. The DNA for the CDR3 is TGTGCCAGCAGCCGAGGCAGGCTGAACACTGAAGCTTTCTTT. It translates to CASSRGRLNTEAFF.

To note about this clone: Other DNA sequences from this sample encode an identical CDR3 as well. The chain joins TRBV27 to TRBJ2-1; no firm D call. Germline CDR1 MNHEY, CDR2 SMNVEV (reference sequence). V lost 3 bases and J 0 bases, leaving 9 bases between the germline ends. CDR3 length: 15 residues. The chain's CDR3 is CASSFSGSSYNEQFF. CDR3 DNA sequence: TGTGCCAGCAGTTTTTCAGGTAGCTCCTACAATGAGCAGTTCTTC.

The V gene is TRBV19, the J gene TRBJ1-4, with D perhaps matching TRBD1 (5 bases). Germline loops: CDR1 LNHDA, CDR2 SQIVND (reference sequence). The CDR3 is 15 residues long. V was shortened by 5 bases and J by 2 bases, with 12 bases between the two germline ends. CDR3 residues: CASSHHRITNEKLFF. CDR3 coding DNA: TGTGCCAGTAGTCACCACAGGATTACTAATGAAAAACTGTTTTTT.

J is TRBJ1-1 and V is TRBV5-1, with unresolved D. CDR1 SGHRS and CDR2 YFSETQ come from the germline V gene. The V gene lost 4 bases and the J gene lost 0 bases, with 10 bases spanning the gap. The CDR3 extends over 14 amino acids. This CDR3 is CASSPARVNTEAFF. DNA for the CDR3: TGCGCCAGCAGCCCCGCCCGTGTGAACACTGAAGCTTTCTTT.

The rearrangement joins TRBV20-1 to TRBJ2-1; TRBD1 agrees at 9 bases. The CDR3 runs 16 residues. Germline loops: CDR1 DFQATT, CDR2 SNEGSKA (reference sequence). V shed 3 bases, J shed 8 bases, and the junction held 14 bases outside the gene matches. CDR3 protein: CSASVRGDRGKDEQFF. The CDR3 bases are TGCAGTGCTAGTGTAAGGGGAGACAGGGGGAAGGATGAGCAGTTCTTC.

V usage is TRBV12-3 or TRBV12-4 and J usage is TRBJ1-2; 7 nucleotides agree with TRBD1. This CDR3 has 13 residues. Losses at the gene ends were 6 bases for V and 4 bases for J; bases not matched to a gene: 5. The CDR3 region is CASRIQGFYGYTF. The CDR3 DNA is TGTGCCAGCAGGATACAGGGGTTCTATGGCTACACCTTC.

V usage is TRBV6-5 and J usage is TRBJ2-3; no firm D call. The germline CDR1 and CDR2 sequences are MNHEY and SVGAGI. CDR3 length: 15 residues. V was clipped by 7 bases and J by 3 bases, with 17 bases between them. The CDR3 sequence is CASNPTPSVTDTQYF. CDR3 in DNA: TGTGCCAGCAATCCCACGCCGAGTGTGACAGATACGCAGTATTTT.

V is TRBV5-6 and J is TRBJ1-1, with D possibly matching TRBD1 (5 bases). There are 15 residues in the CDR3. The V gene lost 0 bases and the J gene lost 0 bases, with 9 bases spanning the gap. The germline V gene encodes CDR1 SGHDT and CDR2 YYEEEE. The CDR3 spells CASSLGWDLNTEAFF. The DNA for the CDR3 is TGTGCCAGCAGCTTGGGTTGGGACCTGAACACTGAAGCTTTCTTT.

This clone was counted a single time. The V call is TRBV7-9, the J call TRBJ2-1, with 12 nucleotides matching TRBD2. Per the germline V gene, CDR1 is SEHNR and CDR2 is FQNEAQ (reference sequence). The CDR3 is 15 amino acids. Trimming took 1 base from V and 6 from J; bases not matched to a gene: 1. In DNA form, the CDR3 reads TGTGCCAGCAGCTTAGGGACTAGCGGGGCCAATGAGCAGTTCTTC. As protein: CASSLGTSGANEQFF.

The CDR3 DNA reads as TGTGCCAGCGGGACTAGCGGAACTAGCACAGATACGCAGTATTTT. Protein sequence: CASGTSGTSTDTQYF. The genes are TRBV10-3 and TRBJ2-3; 11 bases agree with TRBD2. CDR1 is ENHRY, CDR2 SYGVKD, per germline. The J segment lost 0 bases and the V segment lost 10 bases, leaving 6 bases of the junction unmatched. The CDR3 is 15 residues long.

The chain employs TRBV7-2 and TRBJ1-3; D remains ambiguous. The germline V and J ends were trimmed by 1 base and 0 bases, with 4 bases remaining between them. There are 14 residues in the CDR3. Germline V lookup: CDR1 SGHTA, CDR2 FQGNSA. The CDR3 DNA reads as TGTGCCAGCAGCTTAGTTAACTCTGGAAACACCATATATTTT. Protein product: CASSLVNSGNTIYF.

CDR3 amino acids: CASSQVYEQFF. The CDR3 nucleotides read TGTGCCAGTTCACAGGTATATGAGCAGTTCTTC. The V call is TRBV19, the J call TRBJ2-1; maybe TRBD1 (5 bases). In germline, CDR1 is LNHDA, CDR2 SQIVND (reference sequence). The CDR3 totals 11 residues. Trimming removed 8 bases at V and 8 bases at J, with 10 bases between. Combining the CDR3 with reference TRBV19 and TRBJ2-1 gives the whole variable domain DGGITQSPKYLFRKEGQNVTLSCEQNLNHDAMYWYRQDPGQGLRLIYYSQIVNDFQKGDIAEGYSVSREKKESFPLTVTSAQKNPTAFYLCASSQVYEQFFGPGTRLTVL.

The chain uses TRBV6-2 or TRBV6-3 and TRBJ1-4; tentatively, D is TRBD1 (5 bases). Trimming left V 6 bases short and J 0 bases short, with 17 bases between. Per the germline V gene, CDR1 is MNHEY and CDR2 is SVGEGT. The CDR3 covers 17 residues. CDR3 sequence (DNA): TGTGCCAGCAGCCGACCCCTGACGGGGGCAACTAATGAAAAACTGTTTTTT. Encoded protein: CASSRPLTGATNEKLFF.

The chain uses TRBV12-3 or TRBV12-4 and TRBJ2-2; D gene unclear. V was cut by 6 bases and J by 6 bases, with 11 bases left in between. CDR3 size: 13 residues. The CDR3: CASRPLAAGELFF. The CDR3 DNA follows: TGTGCCAGCAGGCCCTTGGCGGCCGGGGAGCTGTTTTTT.

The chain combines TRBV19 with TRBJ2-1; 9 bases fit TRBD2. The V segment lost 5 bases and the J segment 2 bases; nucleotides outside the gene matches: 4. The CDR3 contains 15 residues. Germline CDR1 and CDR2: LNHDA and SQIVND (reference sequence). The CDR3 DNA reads TGTGCCAGTAGTCTCGGCGGGGGGGCCTACAATGAGCAGTTCTTC. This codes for CASSLGGGAYNEQFF.

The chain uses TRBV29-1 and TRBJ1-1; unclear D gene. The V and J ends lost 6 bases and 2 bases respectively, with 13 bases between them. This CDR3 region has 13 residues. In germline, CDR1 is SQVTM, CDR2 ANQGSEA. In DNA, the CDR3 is TGCAGCGTAGTGCCGGACGGTAACACTGAAGCTTTCTTT. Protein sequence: CSVVPDGNTEAFF. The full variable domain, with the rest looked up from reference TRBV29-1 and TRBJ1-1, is SAVISQKPSRDICQRGTSLTIQCQVDSQVTMMFWYRQQPGQSLTLIATANQGSEATYESGFVIDKFPISRPNLTFSTLTVSNMSPEDSSIYLCSVVPDGNTEAFFGQGTRLTVV.

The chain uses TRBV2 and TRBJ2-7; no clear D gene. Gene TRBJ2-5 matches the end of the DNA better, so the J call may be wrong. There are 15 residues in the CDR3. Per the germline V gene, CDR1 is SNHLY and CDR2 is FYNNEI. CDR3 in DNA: TGTGCCAGCAAGGGCCAGATCTCCCCTCAAGAGACCCAGTACTTC. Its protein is CASKGQISPQETQYF.

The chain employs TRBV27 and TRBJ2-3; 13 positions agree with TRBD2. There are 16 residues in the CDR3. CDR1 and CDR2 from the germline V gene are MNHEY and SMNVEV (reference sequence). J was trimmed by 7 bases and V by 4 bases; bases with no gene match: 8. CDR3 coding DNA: TGTGCCAGCAGTTCCCCGACTAGCGGGGGGACCCATACGCAGTATTTT. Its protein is CASSSPTSGGTHTQYF.

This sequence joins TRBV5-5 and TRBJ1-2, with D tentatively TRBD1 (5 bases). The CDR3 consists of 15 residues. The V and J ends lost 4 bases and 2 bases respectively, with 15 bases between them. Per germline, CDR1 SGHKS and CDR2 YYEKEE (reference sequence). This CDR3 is CASSPKETANYGYTF. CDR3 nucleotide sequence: TGTGCCAGCAGCCCCAAAGAGACAGCCAACTATGGCTACACCTTC.

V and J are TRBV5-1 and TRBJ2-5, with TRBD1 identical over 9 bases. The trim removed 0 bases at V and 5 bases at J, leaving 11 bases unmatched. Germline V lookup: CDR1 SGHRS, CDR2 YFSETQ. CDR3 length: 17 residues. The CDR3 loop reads CASSLGPGQGTYETQYF. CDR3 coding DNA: TGCGCCAGCAGCTTGGGTCCGGGACAGGGAACGTATGAGACCCAGTACTTC. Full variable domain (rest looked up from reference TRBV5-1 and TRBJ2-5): KAGVTQTPRYLIKTRGQQVTLSCSPISGHRSVSWYQQTPGQGLQFLFEYFSETQRNKGNFPGRFSGRQFSNSRSEMNVSTLELGDSALYLCASSLGPGQGTYETQYFGPGTRLLVL.

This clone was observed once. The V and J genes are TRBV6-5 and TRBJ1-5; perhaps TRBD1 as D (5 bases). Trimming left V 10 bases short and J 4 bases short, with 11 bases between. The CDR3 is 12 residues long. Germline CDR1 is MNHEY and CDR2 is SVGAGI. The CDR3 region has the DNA TGTGCCACCGGGAGGGGAAATCAGCCCCAGCATTTT. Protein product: CATGRGNQPQHF.

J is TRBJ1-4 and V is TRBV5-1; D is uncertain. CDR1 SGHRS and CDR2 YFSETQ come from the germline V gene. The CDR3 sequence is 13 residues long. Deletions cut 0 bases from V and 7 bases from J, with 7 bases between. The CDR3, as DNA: TGCGCCAGCAGCTTGGAGGCGGGTGAAAAACTGTTTTTT. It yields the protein CASSLEAGEKLFF.

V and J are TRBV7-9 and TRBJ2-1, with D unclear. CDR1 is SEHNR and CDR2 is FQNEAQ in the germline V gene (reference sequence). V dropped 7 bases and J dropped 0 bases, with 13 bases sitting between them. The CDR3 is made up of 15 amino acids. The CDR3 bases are TGTGCCAGCACTTTGAGAGTGAGCTCCTACAATGAGCAGTTCTTC. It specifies CASTLRVSSYNEQFF.

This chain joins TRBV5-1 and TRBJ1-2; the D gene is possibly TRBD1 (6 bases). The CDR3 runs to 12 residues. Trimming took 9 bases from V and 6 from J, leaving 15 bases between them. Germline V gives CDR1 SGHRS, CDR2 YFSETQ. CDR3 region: CATDSGENGYTF. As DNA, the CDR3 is TGCGCCACGGACTCAGGGGAAAATGGCTACACCTTC.

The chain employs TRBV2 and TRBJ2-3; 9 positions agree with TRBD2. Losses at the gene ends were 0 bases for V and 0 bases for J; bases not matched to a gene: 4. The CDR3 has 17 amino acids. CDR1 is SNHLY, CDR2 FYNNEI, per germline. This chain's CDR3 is CASSEAPSGVSTDTQYF. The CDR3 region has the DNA TGTGCCAGCAGTGAAGCGCCTAGCGGGGTTAGCACAGATACGCAGTATTTT.

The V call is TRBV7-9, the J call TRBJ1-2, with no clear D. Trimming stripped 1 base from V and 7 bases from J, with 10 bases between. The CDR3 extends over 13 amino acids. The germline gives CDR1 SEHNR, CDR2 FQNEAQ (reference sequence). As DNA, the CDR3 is TGTGCCAGCAGCTTAGGTGGTGCCCCTGGCTACACCTTC. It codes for CASSLGGAPGYTF.

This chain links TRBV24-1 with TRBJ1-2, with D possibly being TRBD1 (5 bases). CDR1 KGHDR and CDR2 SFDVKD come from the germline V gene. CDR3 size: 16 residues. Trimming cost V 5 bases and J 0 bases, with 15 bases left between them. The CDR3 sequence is CATSGTPGLSNYGYTF. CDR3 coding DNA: TGTGCCACCAGTGGAACCCCGGGACTGTCTAACTATGGCTACACCTTC.

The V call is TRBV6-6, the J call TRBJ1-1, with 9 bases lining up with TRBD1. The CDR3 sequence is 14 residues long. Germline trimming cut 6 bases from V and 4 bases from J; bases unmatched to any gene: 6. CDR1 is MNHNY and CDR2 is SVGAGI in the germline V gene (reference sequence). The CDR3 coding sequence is TGTGCCAGCAGGGTACAGGGGGCCGGCACTGAAGCTTTCTTT. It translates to CASRVQGAGTEAFF.

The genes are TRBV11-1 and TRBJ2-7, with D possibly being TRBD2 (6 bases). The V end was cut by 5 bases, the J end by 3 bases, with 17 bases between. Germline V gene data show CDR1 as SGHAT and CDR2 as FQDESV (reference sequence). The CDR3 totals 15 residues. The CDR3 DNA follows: TGTGCCAGCAGCCCACGGCGGGGATCGAACTACGAGCAGTACTTC. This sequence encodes CASSPRRGSNYEQYF.

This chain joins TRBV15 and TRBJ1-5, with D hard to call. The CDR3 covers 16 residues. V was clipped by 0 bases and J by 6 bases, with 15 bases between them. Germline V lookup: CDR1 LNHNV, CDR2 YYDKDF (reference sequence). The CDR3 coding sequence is TGTGCCACCAGCAGAGAGCCCACTGCAGGATCTCAGCCCCAGCATTTT. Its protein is CATSREPTAGSQPQHF. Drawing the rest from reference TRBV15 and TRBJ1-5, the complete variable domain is DAMVIQNPRYQVTQFGKPVTLSCSQTLNHNVMYWYQQKSSQAPKLLFHYYDKDFNNEADTPDNFQSRRPNTSFCFLDIRSPGLGDTAMYLCATSREPTAGSQPQHFGDGTRLSIL.

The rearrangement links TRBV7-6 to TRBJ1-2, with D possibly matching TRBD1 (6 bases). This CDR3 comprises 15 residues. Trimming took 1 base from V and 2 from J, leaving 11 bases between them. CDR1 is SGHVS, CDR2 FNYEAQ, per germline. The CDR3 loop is CASSLGGTGNYGYTF. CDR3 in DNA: TGTGCCAGCAGCTTAGGGGGCACAGGGAACTATGGCTACACCTTC.

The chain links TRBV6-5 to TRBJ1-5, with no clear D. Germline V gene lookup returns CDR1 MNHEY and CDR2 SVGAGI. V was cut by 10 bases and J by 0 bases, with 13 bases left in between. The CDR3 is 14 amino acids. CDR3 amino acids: CATRGRYSNQPQHF. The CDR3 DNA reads TGTGCCACCCGAGGTCGCTATAGCAATCAGCCCCAGCATTTT.